The 12 T cell receptor beta chains below come from one sample, sequenced in a study of T cell clusters in autoimmune cytopenias. TRB was amplified by touch-down multiplex PCR, primer pools A and B combined. TCRdb processed the multiplex PCR reads again and assigns one entry to each CDR3 protein, with no DNA. The listing contains 3,000 to 4,000 distinct CDR3 sequences. Approximately 40,000 genome equivalents of blood DNA were amplified for TRB. These data are also associated with another study on T cell repertoires in aging, cancer and after chemotherapy.

The sample consisted of peripheral blood. These receptors originate from a human donor in good health.

This clonotype ranks as medium-sized in terms of frequency. This chain connects TRBV20-1 to TRBJ2-7; the TCRdb call, TRBD1, lacks DNA for checking. This CDR3 is built from 15 residues. Germline V gives CDR1 DFQATT, CDR2 SNEGSKA (reference sequence). The CDR3 reads CSARSGTGGFDEQYF.

This clonotype is identified as large (0.1 to 1%) from frequency. The V call is TRBV7-6, the J call TRBJ2-7; TCRdb selects TRBD1, and the lack of DNA leaves this call unchecked. The CDR3 sequence is 14 residues long. Germline CDR1 is SGHVS and CDR2 is FNYEAQ. The CDR3: CASSHGQGVGEQYF.

This clonotype is deemed medium-sized by its frequency. The genes are TRBV6-6 and TRBJ1-2. The CDR3 loop spans 12 amino acids. In germline, CDR1 is MNHNY, CDR2 SVGAGI (reference sequence). CDR3 sequence reads: CASTQLTNGYTF.

This rearrangement joins TRBV28 to TRBJ1-4; without DNA, the TCRdb call of TRBD1 cannot be checked. The CDR3 totals 14 residues. Germline lookup yields CDR1 MDHEN and CDR2 SYDVKM. CDR3 amino acids: CASSPLTALEKLFF.

This clonotype shows up as medium-sized (0.01 to 0.1%) by frequency. The rearrangement joins TRBV12-3 or TRBV12-4 to TRBJ1-5; the TCRdb D gene call, TRBD1, has no DNA to confirm it. This CDR3 region has 14 residues. This chain's CDR3 is CASSASGQNQPQHF.

This clonotype is medium-sized by frequency. This chain joins TRBV6-5 and TRBJ2-3; the D call from TCRdb, TRBD2, cannot be confirmed without DNA. The CDR3 is 17 residues long. Germline V lookup: CDR1 MNHEY, CDR2 SVGAGI. The CDR3 protein is CASSYTIAGGPRDTQYF.

In terms of frequency, this clonotype is medium-sized. The gene calls are TRBV7-9 and TRBJ2-7. The CDR3 totals 14 residues. Germline V gene lookup returns CDR1 SEHNR and CDR2 FQNEAQ (reference sequence). CDR3 region: CASSFDGLTYEQYF.

The J gene is TRBJ2-2, the V gene TRBV20-1; TCRdb selects TRBD2, and the lack of DNA leaves this call unchecked. From germline, CDR1 is DFQATT and CDR2 SNEGSKA (reference sequence). The CDR3 totals 17 residues. CDR3: CSARDATREAGTGELFF.

V usage is TRBV4-3 and J usage is TRBJ2-3. The germline V gene has CDR1 LGHNA and CDR2 YSLEER. The CDR3 sequence is 11 residues long. CDR3 amino acids: CASSQGNTQYF.

The chain combines TRBV5-6 with TRBJ2-1; there is no DNA to check the TCRdb D call of TRBD1. Germline V CDR1 and CDR2: SGHDT, YYEEEE. The CDR3 contains 14 residues. The CDR3 loop reads CASSLGTPPGKQFF. The complete variable domain, with remaining parts taken from reference TRBV5-6 and TRBJ2-1, reads DAGVTQSPTHLIKTRGQQVTLRCSPKSGHDTVSWYQQALGQGPQFIFQYYEEEERQRGNFPDRFSGHQFPNYSSELNVNALLLGDSALYLCASSLGTPPGKQFFGPGTRLTVL.

This clonotype is classed as medium-sized by frequency. The chain has TRBV20-1 and TRBJ2-7; TCRdb designates TRBD2, a call that cannot be tested without DNA. The CDR3 runs to 20 residues. The germline V gene has CDR1 DFQATT and CDR2 SNEGSKA (reference sequence). The CDR3 reads CSARAAPGLAGPRATYEQYF.

This sequence joins TRBV4-3 and TRBJ2-5; the TCRdb call, TRBD2, lacks DNA for checking. Germline V gene lookup returns CDR1 LGHNA and CDR2 YSLEER. The CDR3 extends over 15 amino acids. The CDR3 reads CASSQGWEGRETQYF.